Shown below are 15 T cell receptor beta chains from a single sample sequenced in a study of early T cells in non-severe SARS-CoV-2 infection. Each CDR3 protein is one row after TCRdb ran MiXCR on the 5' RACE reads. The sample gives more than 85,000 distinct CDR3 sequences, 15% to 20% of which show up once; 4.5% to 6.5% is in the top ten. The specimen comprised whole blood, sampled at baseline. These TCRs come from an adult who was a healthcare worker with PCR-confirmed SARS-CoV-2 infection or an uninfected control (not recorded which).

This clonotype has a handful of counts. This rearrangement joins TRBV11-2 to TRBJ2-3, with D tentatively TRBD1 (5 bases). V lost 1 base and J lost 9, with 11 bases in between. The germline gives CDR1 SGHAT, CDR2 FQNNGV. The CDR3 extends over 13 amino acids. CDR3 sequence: CASSLVRQGTQYF. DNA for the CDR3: TGTGCCAGCAGCTTAGTTCGGCAGGGAACGCAGTATTTT.

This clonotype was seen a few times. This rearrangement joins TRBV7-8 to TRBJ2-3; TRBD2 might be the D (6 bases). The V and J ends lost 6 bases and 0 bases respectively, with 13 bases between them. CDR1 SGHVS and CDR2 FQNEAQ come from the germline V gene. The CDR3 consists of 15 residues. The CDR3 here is CASRPRGTSTDTQYF. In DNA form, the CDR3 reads TGTGCCAGCAGGCCTCGGGGGACTAGCACAGATACGCAGTATTTT.

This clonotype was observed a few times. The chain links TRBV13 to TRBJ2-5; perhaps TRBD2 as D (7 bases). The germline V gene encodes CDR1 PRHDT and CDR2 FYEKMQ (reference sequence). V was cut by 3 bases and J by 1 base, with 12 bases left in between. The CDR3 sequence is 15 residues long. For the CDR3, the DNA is TGTGCCAGCAGCTTTTGGCGGGGGCCCCAAGAGACCCAGTACTTC. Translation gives CASSFWRGPQETQYF.

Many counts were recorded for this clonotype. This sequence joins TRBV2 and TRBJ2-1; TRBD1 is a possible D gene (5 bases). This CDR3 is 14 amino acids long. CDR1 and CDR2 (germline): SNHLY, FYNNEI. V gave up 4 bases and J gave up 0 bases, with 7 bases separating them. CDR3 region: CASSGQSSYNEQFF. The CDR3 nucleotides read TGTGCCAGCAGTGGACAGAGCTCCTACAATGAGCAGTTCTTC.

Written as DNA, the CDR3 is TGTGCCAGCAGCCGAACCCCAGGGGCCTGGGACGAGCAGTACTTC. Translating gives CASSRTPGAWDEQYF. This rearrangement joins TRBV6-2 or TRBV6-3 to TRBJ2-7; possible D gene TRBD1, 6 bases. Per germline, CDR1 MNHEY and CDR2 SVGEGT. Trimming removed 6 bases at V and 5 bases at J, with 20 bases between. The CDR3 has 15 residues.

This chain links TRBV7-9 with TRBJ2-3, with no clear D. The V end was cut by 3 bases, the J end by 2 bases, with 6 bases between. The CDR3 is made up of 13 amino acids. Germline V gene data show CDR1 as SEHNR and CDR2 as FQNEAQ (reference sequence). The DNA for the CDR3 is TGTGCCAGCAGCTTGAGTGCCACAGATACGCAGTATTTT. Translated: CASSLSATDTQYF.

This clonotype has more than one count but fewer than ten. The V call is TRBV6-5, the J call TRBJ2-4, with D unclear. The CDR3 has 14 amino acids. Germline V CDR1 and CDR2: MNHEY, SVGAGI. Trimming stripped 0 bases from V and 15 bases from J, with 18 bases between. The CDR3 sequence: CASSYSNSWEGRYF. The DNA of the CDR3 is TGTGCCAGCAGTTACTCGAATTCATGGGAAGGGCGGTACTTC.

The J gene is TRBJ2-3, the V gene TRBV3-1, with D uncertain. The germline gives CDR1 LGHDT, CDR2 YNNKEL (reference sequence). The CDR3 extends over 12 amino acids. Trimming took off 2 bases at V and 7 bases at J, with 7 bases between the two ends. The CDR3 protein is CASSQSSHTQYF. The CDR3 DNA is TGTGCCAGCAGCCAATCCTCCCATACGCAGTATTTT.

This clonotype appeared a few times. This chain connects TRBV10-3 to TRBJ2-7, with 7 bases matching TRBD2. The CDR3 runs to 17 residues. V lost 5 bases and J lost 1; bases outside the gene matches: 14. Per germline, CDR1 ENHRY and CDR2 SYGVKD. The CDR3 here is CAISPRLVAGKSYEQYF. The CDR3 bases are TGTGCCATCAGTCCGAGATTGGTAGCGGGCAAGTCCTACGAGCAGTACTTC.

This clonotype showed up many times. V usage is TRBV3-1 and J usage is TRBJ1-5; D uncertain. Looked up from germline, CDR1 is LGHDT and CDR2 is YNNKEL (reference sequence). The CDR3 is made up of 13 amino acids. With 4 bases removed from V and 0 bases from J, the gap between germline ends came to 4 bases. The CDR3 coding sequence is TGTGCCAGCAGCCGGAGTAGCAATCAGCCCCAGCATTTT. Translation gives CASSRSSNQPQHF.

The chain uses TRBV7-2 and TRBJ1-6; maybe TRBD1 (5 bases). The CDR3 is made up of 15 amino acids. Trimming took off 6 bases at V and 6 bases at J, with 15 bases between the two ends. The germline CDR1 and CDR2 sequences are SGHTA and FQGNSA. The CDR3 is CASRSVGTPNSPLHF. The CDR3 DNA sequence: TGTGCCAGCAGGTCGGTCGGGACGCCTAATTCACCCCTCCACTTT.

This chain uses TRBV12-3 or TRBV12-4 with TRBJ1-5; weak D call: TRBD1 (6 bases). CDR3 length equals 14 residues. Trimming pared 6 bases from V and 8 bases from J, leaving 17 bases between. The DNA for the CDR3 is TGTGCCAGCAGCAGGGACAACCTCGGCGAGCCCCAGCATTTT. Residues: CASSRDNLGEPQHF.

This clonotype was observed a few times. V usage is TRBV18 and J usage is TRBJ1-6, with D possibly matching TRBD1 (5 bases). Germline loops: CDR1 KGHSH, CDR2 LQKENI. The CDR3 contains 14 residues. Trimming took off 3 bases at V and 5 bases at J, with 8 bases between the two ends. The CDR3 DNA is TGTGCCAGCTCACCCTCCAGGGATAATTCACCCCTCCACTTT. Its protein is CASSPSRDNSPLHF.

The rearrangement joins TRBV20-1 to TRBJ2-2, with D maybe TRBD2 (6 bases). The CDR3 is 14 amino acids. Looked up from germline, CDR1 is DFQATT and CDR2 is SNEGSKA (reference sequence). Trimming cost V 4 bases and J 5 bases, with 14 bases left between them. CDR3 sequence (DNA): TGCAGTGCTACCCTTAAGCGGGTGACCGGGGAGCTGTTTTTT. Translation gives CSATLKRVTGELFF.

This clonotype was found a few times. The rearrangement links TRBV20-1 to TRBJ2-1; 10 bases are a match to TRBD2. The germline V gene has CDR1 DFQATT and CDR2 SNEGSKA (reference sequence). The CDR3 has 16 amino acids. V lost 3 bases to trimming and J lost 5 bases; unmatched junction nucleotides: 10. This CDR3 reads CSASLASGSGNNEQFF. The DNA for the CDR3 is TGCAGTGCTAGCCTGGCTAGCGGGAGTGGGAACAATGAGCAGTTCTTC.